This T cell receptor beta chain was captured in a study of T cell repertoires in cytomegalovirus infection. Across the study: Carrying CMV and the relevant HLA type showed in public TCR beta signatures.

Via MiXCR, TCRdb re-called the reads, giving one row per CDR3 protein. The sample gives about 130,000 distinct CDR3 sequences, over 30% of which show up once; about 54% is in the top ten. In this sample, this clonotype turned up a few times. Its antigen is unknown. The source was CD8+ T cells from cultured PBMCs, collected from culture after CMV antigen stimulation. This receptor was taken from a human donor in good health (CMV status not recorded). Some clones in this sample may be carry-over from other donors' samples.

The chain's CDR3 is CASSSGQREADTQYF. In DNA, the CDR3 is TGCGCCAGCAGCTCAGGACAGCGAGAGGCAGATACGCAGTATTTT. The rearrangement links TRBV5-1 to TRBJ2-3, with a tentative D call TRBD1 (6 bases). V was pared by 3 bases and J by 4 bases, with 15 bases between. CDR3 length equals 15 residues. Germline CDR1 SGHRS, CDR2 YFSETQ.